This T cell receptor (beta chain) was identified during a study of PD-1 blockade in mismatch repair-deficient tumors (dated by TCRdb to about 2017). Regarding the research as a whole: Between September 2013 and September 2016, some 92 consecutive patients with some 12 mismatch repair-deficient cancer types, all previously treated and progressing, were enrolled in the trial. Deep sequencing of TCR CDR3 regions was used to track tumor-associated T cell clones in peripheral blood of patients responding to PD-1 blockade.

For every enrolled patient, mismatch repair deficiency was confirmed by either polymerase chain reaction or immunohistochemistry. TCR sequencing was performed for a few patients who responded to pembrolizumab therapy. Pembrolizumab PD-1 blockade was prospectively tested in advanced mismatch repair-deficient cancers, regardless of tissue of origin, in the phase II trial. Peripheral blood T cell samples were serially collected before and at multiple times after PD-1 blockade was started. Blood sampling times were expressed in weeks after the first pembrolizumab dose. The library was generated by the immunoSEQ multiplex PCR assay. TCRdb took over this immuneACCESS table, retaining in-frame rearrangements with V and J assigned. Such tables are incomplete; in checked studies, under half of the missing clones stem from an unresolved V gene, and the remainder is unexplained. The sample yields about 110,000 clones; roughly 80% were counted once. Of the sample, 4% to 5% is held by the ten largest clones.

Counted from cysteine to phenylalanine, this CDR3 has 16 amino acids. Only the CDR3 DNA is retained, 48 bases long and in frame from the first base. The CDR1 and CDR2 encoded by the germline V gene are SGHRS and YFSETQ. General findings and caveats noted by the study authors: Clones residing in the tumor, which were often undetectable in blood before treatment, expanded quickly after pembrolizumab and then contracted, generally before radiologic responses.

Notes on this clone: Its antigen is still unknown. Relative to the germline gene, one junction end is altered; a read error may explain this. Other DNA sequences in this sample translate to the same CDR3.

The specimen was peripheral blood, collected approximately 14 months after starting pembrolizumab. The clonotype originates from an adult with mismatch repair-deficient cancer. The chain links TRBV5-1 with TRBJ1-2; 9 central bases correspond to TRBD1. The nucleotide sequence is TGCGCTAGCAGCCCAGATGTACAGGGGGCCGGCTATGGCTACACCTTC. Its protein reads: CASSPDVQGAGYGYTF.